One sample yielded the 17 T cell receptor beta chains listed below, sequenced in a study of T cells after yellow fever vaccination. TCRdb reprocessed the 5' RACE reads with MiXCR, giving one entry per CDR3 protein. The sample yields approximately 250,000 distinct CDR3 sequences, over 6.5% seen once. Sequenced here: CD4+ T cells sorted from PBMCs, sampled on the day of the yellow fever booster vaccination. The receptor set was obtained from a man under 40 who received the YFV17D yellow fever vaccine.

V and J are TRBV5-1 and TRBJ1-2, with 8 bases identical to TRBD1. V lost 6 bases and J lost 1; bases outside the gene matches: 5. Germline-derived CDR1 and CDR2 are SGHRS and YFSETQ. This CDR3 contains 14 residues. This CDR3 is CASKKTGDNYGYTF. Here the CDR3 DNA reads TGCGCCAGCAAGAAGACAGGGGATAACTATGGCTACACCTTC.

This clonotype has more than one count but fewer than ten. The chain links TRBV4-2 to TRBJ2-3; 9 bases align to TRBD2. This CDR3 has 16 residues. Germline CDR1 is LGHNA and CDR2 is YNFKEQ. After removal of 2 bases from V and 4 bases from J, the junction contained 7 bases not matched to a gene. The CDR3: CASSQSSGRRSDTQYF. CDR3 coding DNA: TGTGCCAGCAGCCAAAGTAGCGGGAGAAGGTCAGATACGCAGTATTTT.

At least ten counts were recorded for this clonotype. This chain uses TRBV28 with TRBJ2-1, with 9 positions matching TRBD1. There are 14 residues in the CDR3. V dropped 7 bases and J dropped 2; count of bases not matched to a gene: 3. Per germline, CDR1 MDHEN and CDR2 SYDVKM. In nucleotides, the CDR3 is TGTGCCAGCATGAGACAGGGGGCCTACAATGAGCAGTTCTTC. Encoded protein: CASMRQGAYNEQFF.

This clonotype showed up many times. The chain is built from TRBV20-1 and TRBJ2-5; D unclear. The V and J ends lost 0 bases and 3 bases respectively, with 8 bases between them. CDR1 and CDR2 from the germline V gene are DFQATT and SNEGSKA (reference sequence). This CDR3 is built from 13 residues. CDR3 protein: CSARDGGEETQYF. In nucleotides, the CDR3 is TGCAGTGCTAGAGATGGTGGGGAAGAGACCCAGTACTTC.

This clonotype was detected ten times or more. CDR3: CASSYRTSPYNEQFF. In nucleotides, the CDR3 is TGTGCCAGCAGCTATCGGACTAGCCCCTACAATGAGCAGTTCTTC. The chain couples TRBV7-2 to TRBJ2-1, with TRBD2 identical over 8 bases. V was clipped by 4 bases and J by 2 bases; unmatched bases: 4. The CDR3 contains 15 residues. Per germline, CDR1 SGHTA and CDR2 FQGNSA. Full variable domain (missing parts from reference TRBV7-2 and TRBJ2-1): GAGVSQSPSNKVTEKGKDVELRCDPISGHTALYWYRQSLGQGLEFLIYFQGNSAPDKSGLPSDRFSAERTGGSVSTLTIQRTQQEDSAVYLCASSYRTSPYNEQFFGPGTRLTVL.

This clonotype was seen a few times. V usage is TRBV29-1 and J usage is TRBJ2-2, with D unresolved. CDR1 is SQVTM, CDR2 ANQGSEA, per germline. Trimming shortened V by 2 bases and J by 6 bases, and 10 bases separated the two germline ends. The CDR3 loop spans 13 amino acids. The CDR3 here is CSVEQRVPGELFF. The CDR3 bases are TGCAGCGTTGAACAACGAGTCCCCGGGGAGCTGTTTTTT.

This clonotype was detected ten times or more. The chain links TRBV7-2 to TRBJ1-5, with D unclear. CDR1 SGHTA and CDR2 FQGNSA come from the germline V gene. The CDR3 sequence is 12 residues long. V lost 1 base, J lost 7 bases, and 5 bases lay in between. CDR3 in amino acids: CASSLGSQPQHF. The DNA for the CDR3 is TGTGCCAGCAGCTTAGGGTCCCAGCCCCAGCATTTT.

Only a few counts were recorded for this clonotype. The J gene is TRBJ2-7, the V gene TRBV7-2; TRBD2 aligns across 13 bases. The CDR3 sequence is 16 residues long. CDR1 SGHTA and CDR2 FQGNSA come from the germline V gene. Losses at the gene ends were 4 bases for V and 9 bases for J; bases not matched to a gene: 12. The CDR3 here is CASSSSGLAGRAVQYF. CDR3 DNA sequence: TGTGCCAGCAGCTCCTCGGGACTAGCGGGGAGGGCAGTGCAGTACTTC.

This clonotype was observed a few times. As DNA, the CDR3 is TGTGCCAGCAGCTTCCCTGCCGGAGGACAGGGAGCCAATGAGCAGTTCTTC. This encodes CASSFPAGGQGANEQFF. The gene calls are TRBV7-2 and TRBJ2-1; the match to TRBD1 covers 8 bases. The CDR3 contains 17 residues. V lost 3 bases to trimming and J lost 6 bases; unmatched junction nucleotides: 13. Per the germline V gene, CDR1 is SGHTA and CDR2 is FQGNSA.

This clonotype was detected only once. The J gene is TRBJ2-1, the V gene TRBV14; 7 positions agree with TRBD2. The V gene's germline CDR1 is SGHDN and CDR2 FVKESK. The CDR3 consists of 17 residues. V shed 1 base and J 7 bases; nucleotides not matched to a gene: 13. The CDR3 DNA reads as TGTGCCAGCAGCCAAGTAAACGGGCGGGAGCGTAGGAATGAGCAGTTCTTC. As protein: CASSQVNGRERRNEQFF.

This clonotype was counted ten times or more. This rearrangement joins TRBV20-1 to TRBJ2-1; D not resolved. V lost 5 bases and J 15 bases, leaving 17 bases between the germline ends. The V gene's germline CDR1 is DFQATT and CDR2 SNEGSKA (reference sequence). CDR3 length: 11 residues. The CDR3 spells CSAYYRVETFF. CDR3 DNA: TGCAGTGCTTATTATAGGGTGGAAACGTTCTTC.

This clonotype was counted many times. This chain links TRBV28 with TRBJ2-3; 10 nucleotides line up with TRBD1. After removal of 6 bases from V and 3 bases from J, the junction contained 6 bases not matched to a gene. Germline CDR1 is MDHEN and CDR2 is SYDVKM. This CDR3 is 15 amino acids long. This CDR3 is CASSAGQGVTDTQYF. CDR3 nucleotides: TGTGCCAGCAGCGCCGGACAGGGGGTGACAGATACGCAGTATTTT.

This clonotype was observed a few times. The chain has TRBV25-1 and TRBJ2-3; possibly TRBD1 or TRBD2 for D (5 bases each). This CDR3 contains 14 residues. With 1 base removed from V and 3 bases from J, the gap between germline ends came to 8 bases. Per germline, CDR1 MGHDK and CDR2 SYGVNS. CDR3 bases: TGTGCCAGCAGTGAATCTGAGGGGACAGATACGCAGTATTTT. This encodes CASSESEGTDTQYF.

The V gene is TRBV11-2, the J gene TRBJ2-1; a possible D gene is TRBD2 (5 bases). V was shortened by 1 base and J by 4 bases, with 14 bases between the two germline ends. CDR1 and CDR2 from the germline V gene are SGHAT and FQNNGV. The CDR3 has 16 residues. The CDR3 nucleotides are TGTGCCAGCAGCTTAGGGCCCAGCGGAGCGTACAATGAGCAGTTCTTC. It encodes CASSLGPSGAYNEQFF.

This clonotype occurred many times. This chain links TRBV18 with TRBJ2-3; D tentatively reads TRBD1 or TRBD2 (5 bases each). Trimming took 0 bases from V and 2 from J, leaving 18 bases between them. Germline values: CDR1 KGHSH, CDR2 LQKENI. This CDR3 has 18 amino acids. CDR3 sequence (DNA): TGTGCCAGCTCACCACCTAAGAATTGGGGGTCCCTCACAGATACGCAGTATTTT. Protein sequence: CASSPPKNWGSLTDTQYF.

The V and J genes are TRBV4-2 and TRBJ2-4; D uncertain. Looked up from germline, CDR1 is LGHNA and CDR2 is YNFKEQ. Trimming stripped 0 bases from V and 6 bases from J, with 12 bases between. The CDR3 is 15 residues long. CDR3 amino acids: CASSQEQAGGNIQYF. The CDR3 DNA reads TGTGCCAGCAGCCAAGAGCAAGCAGGCGGAAACATTCAGTACTTC.

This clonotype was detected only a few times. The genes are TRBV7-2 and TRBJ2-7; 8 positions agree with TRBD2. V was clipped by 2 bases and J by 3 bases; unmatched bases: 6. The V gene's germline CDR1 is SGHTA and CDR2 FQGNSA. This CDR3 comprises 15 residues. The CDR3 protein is CASSLSSAGGYEQYF. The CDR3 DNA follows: TGTGCCAGCAGCTTATCTTCCGCGGGAGGCTACGAGCAGTACTTC.